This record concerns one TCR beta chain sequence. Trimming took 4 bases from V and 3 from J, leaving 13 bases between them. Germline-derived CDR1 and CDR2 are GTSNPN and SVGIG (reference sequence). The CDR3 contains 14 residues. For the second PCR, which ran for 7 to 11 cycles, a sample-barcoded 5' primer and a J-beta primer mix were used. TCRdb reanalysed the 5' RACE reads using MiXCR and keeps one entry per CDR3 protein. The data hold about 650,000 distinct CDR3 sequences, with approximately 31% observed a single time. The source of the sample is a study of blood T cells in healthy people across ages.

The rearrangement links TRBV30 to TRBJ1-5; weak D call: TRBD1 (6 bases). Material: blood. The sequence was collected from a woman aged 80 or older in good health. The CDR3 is CAWKRGDNNQPQHF. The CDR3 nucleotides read TGTGCCTGGAAAAGGGGGGATAACAATCAGCCCCAGCATTTT.